This TCR beta chain was observed in a study of blood T cell repertoires in COVID-19. Study information: Samples of COVID-19 (acute and convalescent) were obtained from the United States, Italy and Spain. Nucleic acid was either cDNA or gDNA, and it came from T cells, B-cell-depleted T cells, or PBMCs.

V lost 10 bases to trimming and J lost 2 bases; unmatched junction nucleotides: 8. This CDR3 spans 13 amino acids. Germline lookup yields CDR1 LNHDA and CDR2 SQIVND (reference sequence). In the original analysis: Scientists estimated how many nucleated cells there were by amplifying reference gene primers. Sequencing was performed with immunoSEQ multiplex PCR; in TCRdb, only in-frame clones are kept and a portion is missing. That table is the source of V, J and clone size, and D and trimming were worked out from the DNA. The sample lists about 89,000 clones; 80% were seen once. The sample was peripheral blood. V gene TRBV19 combines with J gene TRBJ2-7; 7 nucleotides match TRBD2. The TCR originated in a woman of 80 years or more with acute or convalescent COVID-19. The CDR3 here is CATTGGSTYEQYF. The CDR3 nucleotides read TGTGCCACTACGGGGGGAAGTACCTACGAGCAGTACTTC.